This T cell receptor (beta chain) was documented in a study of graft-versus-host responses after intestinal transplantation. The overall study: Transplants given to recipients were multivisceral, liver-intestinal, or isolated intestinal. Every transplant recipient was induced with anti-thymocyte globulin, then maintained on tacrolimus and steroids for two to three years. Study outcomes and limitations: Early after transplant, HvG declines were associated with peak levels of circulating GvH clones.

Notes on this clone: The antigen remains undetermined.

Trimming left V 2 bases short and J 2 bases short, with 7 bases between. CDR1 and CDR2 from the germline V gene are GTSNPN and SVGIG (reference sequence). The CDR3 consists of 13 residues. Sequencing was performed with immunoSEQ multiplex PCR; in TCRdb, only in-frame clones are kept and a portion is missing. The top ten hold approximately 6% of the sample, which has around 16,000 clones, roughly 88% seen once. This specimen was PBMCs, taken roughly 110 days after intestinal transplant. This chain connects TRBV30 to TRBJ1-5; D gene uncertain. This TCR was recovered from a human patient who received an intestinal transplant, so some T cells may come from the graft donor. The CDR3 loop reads CAWSPSGNQPQHF. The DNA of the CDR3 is TGTGCCTGGAGTCCCTCAGGCAATCAGCCCCAGCATTTT.